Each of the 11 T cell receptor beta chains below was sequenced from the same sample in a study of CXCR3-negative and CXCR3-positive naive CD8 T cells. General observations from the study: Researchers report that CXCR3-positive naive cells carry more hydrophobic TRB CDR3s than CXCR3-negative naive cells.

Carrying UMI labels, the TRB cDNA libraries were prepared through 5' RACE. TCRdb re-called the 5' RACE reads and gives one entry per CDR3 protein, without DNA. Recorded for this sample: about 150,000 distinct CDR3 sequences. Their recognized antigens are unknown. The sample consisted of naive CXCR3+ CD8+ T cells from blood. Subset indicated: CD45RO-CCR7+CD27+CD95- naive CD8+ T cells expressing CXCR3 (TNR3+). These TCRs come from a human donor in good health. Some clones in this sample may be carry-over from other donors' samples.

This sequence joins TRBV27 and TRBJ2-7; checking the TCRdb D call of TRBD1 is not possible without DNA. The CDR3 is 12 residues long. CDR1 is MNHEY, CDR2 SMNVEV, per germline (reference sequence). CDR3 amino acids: CATGTGAYEQYF.

This CDR3 reads CASSQGDSNTEAFF. This chain joins TRBV7-3 and TRBJ1-1; TCRdb's D call of TRBD1 is untestable without DNA. Germline V gene lookup returns CDR1 SGHTA and CDR2 FQGTGA. The CDR3 contains 14 residues.

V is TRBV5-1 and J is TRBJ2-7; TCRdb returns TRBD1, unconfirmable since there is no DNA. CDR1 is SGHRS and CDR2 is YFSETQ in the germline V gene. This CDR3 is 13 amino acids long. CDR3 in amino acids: CASSLLGGAEQYF.

This chain's CDR3 is CASSFTGGGNTGELFF. The rearrangement links TRBV11-2 to TRBJ2-2; as DNA is missing, the TRBD1 call by TCRdb cannot be tested. CDR3 size: 16 residues. The V gene's germline CDR1 is SGHAT and CDR2 FQNNGV.

This chain's CDR3 is CASSQAGWETQYF. This chain joins TRBV14 and TRBJ2-5. Germline V gene sequence: CDR1 SGHDN, CDR2 FVKESK. The CDR3 runs to 13 residues.

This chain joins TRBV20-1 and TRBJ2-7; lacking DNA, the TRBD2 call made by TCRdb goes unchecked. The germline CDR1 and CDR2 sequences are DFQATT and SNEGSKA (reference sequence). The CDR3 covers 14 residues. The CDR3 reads CSARQGLYFYEQYF.

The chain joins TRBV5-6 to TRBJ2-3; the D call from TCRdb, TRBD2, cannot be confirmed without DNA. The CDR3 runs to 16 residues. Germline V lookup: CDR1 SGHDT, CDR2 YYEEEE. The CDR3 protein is CASSLAGSGGPDTQYF.

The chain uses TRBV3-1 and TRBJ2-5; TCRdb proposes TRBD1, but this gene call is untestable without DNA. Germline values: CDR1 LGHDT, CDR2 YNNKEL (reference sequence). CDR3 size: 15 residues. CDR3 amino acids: CASSQDSGPGETQYF.

Here the CDR3 reads CASSPQTGGLTFGPPNEQFF. This chain joins TRBV7-9 and TRBJ2-1; the TCRdb call, TRBD1, lacks DNA for checking. This CDR3 has 20 residues. Germline V lookup: CDR1 SEHNR, CDR2 FQNEAQ (reference sequence).

Here the CDR3 reads CSVLTGSPSYEQYF. The chain carries TRBV29-1 and TRBJ2-7; TCRdb's D call of TRBD1 is untestable without DNA. Germline lookup yields CDR1 SQVTM and CDR2 ANQGSEA. The CDR3 has 14 amino acids.

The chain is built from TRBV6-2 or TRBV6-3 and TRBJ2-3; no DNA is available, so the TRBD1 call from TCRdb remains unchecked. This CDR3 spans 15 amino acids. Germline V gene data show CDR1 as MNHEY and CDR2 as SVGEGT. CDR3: CASSYSRGEADTQYF.